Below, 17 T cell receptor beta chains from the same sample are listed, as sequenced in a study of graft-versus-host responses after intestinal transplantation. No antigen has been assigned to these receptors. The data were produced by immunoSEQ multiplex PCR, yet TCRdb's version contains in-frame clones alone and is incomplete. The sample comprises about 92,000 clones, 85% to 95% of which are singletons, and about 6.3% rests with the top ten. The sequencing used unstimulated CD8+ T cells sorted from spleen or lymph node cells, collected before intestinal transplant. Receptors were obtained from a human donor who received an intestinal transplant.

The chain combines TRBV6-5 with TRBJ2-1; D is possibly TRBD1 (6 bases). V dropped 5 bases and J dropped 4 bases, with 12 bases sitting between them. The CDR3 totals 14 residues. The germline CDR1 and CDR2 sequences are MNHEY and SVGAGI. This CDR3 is CASSPGTTYNEQFF. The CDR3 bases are TGTGCCAGCAGTCCAGGGACAACATACAATGAGCAGTTCTTC.

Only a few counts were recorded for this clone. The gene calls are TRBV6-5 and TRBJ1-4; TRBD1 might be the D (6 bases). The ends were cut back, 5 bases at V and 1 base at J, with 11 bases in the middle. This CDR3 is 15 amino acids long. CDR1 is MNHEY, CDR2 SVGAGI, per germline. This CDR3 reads CASSPFRGTNEKLFF. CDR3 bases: TGTGCCAGCAGTCCCTTCAGGGGAACTAATGAAAAACTGTTTTTT.

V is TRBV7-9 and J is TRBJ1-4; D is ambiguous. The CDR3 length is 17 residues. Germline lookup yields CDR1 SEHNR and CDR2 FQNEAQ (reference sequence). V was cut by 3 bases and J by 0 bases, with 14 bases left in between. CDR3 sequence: CASSLATVRATNEKLFF. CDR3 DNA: TGTGCCAGCAGCTTGGCGACGGTCCGGGCAACTAATGAAAAACTGTTTTTT. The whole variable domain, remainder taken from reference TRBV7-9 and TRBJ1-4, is DTGVSQNPRHKITKRGQNVTFRCDPISEHNRLYWYRQTLGQGPEFLTYFQNEAQLEKSRLLSDRFSAERPKGSFSTLEIQRTEQGDSAMYLCASSLATVRATNEKLFFGSGTQLSVL.

The CDR3 loop reads CASSATGNTGELFF. In DNA, the CDR3 is TGTGCCAGCAGTGCGACAGGAAACACCGGGGAGCTGTTTTTT. The chain carries TRBV2 and TRBJ2-2; weak D call: TRBD1 (6 bases). Trimming took 4 bases from V and 2 from J, leaving 8 bases between them. Germline V gene sequence: CDR1 SNHLY, CDR2 FYNNEI. This CDR3 has 14 residues.

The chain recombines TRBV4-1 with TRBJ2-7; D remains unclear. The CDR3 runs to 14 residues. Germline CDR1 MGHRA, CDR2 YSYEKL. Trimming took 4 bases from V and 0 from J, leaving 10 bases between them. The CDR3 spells CASSPKGFSYEQYF. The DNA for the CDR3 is TGCGCCAGCAGCCCCAAAGGGTTCTCCTACGAGCAGTACTTC.

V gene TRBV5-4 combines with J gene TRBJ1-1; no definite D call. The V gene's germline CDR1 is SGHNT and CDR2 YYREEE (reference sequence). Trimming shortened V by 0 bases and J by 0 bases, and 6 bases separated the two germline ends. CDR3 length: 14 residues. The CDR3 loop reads CASSLGSMNTEAFF. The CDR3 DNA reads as TGTGCCAGCAGCTTGGGAAGCATGAACACTGAAGCTTTCTTT.

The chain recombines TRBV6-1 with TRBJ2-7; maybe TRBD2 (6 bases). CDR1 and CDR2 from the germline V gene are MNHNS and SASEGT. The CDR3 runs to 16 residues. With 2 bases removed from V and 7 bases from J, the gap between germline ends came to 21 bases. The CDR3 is CASSENRDSTSREQYF. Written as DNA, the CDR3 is TGTGCCAGCAGTGAAAACCGGGACTCTACCTCTCGAGAGCAGTACTTC.

Here the CDR3 DNA reads TGTGCCAGCAGTTTATGGGGGGACAGGGCTTCTAGCACAGATACGCAGTATTTT. Its translation is CASSLWGDRASSTDTQYF. J is TRBJ2-3 and V is TRBV28; 9 nucleotides agree with TRBD1. CDR3 size: 18 residues. Trimming removed 0 bases from V and 0 bases from J; junction bases left unmatched: 7. Germline V CDR1 and CDR2: MDHEN, SYDVKM.

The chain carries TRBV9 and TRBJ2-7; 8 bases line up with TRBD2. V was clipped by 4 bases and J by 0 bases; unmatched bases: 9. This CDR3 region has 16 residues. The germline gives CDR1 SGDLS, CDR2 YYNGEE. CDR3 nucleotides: TGTGCCAGCAGCCCAGGTGGAGCGGGAGCCTCCTACGAGCAGTACTTC. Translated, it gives CASSPGGAGASYEQYF.

The CDR3 region is CASHASVGEAFF. DNA for the CDR3: TGCGCCAGCCACGCGTCGGTCGGGGAAGCTTTCTTT. The chain recombines TRBV5-1 with TRBJ1-1; D uncertain. The CDR3 length is 12 residues. From germline, CDR1 is SGHRS and CDR2 YFSETQ. V lost 7 bases, J lost 8 bases, and 15 bases lay in between.

CDR3 in DNA: TGTGCCAGCAGCGCCTTCCCTGGCTCCTACGAGCAGTACTTC. Residues: CASSAFPGSYEQYF. The V and J genes are TRBV7-3 and TRBJ2-7; the D is unclear. The germline CDR1 and CDR2 sequences are SGHTA and FQGTGA. The CDR3 sequence is 14 residues long. V lost 5 bases and J lost 0, with 11 bases in between. The full variable domain, in which reference TRBV7-3 and TRBJ2-7 provide the parts outside the CDR3, is GAGVSQTPSNKVTEKGKYVELRCDPISGHTALYWYRQSLGQGPEFLIYFQGTGAADDSGLPNDRFFAVRPEGSVSTLKIQRTERGDSAVYLCASSAFPGSYEQYFGPGTRLTVT.

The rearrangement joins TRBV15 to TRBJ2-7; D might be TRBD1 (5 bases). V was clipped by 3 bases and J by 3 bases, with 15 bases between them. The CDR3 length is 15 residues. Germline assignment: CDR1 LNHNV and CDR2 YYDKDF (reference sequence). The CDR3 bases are TGTGCCACCAGCAGCTCCCTCGACAGAGGCTACGAGCAGTACTTC. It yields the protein CATSSSLDRGYEQYF. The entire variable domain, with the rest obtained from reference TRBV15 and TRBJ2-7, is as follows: DAMVIQNPRYQVTQFGKPVTLSCSQTLNHNVMYWYQQKSSQAPKLLFHYYDKDFNNEADTPDNFQSRRPNTSFCFLDIRSPGLGDTAMYLCATSSSLDRGYEQYFGPGTRLTVT.

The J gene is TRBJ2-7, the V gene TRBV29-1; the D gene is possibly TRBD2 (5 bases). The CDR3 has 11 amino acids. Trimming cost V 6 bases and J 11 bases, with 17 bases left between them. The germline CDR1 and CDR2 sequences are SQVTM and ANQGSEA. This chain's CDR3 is CSVELNGLKYF. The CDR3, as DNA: TGCAGCGTCGAACTAAACGGACTCAAGTACTTC.

CDR3 loop: CASSLQISYEQYF. In nucleotides, the CDR3 is TGTGCCAGCAGTTTACAGATCTCCTACGAGCAGTACTTC. This chain uses TRBV27 with TRBJ2-7, with D unclear. CDR3 length equals 13 residues. V was clipped by 2 bases and J by 0 bases, with 5 bases between them. CDR1 is MNHEY, CDR2 SMNVEV, per germline (reference sequence).

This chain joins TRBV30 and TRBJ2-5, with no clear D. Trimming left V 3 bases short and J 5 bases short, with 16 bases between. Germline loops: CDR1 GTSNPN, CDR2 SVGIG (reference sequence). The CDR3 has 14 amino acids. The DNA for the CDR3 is TGTGCCTGGAGCCCTATCTACGGGCCGGAGACCCAGTACTTC. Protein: CAWSPIYGPETQYF. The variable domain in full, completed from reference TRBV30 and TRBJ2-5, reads SQTIHQWPATLVQPVGSPLSLECTVEGTSNPNLYWYRQAAGRGLQLLFYSVGIGQISSEVPQNLSASRPQDRQFILSSKKLLLSDSGFYLCAWSPIYGPETQYFGPGTRLLVL.

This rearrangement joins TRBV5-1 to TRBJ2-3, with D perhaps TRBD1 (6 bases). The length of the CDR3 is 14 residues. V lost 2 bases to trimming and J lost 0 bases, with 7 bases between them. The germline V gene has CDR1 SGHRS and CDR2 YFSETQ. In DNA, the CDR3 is TGCGCCAGCAGCTTAGGACAGAGCACAGATACGCAGTATTTT. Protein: CASSLGQSTDTQYF.

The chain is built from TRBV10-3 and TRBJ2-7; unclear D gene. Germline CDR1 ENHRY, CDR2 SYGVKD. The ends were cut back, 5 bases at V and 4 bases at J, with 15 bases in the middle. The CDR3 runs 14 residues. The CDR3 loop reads CAISSDLTSYEQYF. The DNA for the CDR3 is TGTGCCATCAGTTCCGACCTGACAAGTTACGAGCAGTACTTC.